The rows below give T cell receptor beta chains drawn from one sample of a study of blood T cell repertoires in COVID-19. Some clones are missing from TCRdb's copy, which holds only in-frame ones; the method was immunoSEQ multiplex PCR. This sample yields over 200,000 clones, of which roughly 90% are seen a single time; about 6.5% belongs to the top ten. What was sequenced was peripheral blood. The receptors originated from a man in his sixties who had recovered from COVID-19. Each CDR3 is given with its conserved first and last residue. Fields, in order: J gene, V gene, clone size, CDR3 protein. Size is omitted from some rows. Given values are once, few, many or a class for expanded clones.

TRBJ1-1,TRBV7-2,.,CASSDTGGARRTEAFF
TRBJ1-5,TRBV5-1,once,CASSLEGQGNQPQHF
TRBJ2-3,TRBV21-1,.,CASSKSRTVGTQYF
TRBJ2-5,TRBV5-4,.,CASSIAGGGPQETQYF
TRBJ2-3,TRBV5-1,.,CASSPTSDTQYF
TRBJ1-2,TRBV14,.,CASSQVLTAGYTF
TRBJ2-1,TRBV30,.,CAWKNPGQKVF
TRBJ1-1,TRBV28,.,CASSFRVGVRTEAFF
TRBJ2-3,TRBV3-1/TRBV3-2,.,CASSQPGLATTDTQYF
TRBJ1-4,TRBV9,.,CASSARQGLNEKLFF
TRBJ1-5,TRBV21-1,.,CASSNPTGSNQPQHF
TRBJ1-4,TRBV4-1,.,CASSQGPTREKSVKLFF
TRBJ2-7,TRBV5-1,.,CASSYSGGPISYEQYF
TRBJ2-3,TRBV5-6,.,CASSFGGSTDTQYF
TRBJ2-1,TRBV7-6,few,CASSFKQGSESQFF
TRBJ2-7,TRBV15,.,CATSRTSGRANREQYF
TRBJ1-2,TRBV5-6,.,CASISGLANYGYTF
TRBJ1-1,TRBV7-2,.,CASSLLGVATGEAFF
TRBJ2-4,TRBV3-1/TRBV3-2,.,CASSQPTRSGAKNIQYF
TRBJ2-3,TRBV5-4,few,CASRRGGYDTDTQYF
TRBJ2-3,TRBV5-5,once,CASSLESLNTQYF
TRBJ2-7,TRBV7-6,.,CASSLAGYYEQYF
TRBJ2-1,TRBV3-1/TRBV3-2,.,CASSRRGGNNEQFF
TRBJ2-3,TRBV5-5,.,CASSFPRDRGRVTDTQYF
TRBJ2-7,TRBV12-3/TRBV12-4,.,CASTTGTQGEQYF
TRBJ2-7,TRBV20-1,.,CSASASAPYEQYF
TRBJ2-7,TRBV5-1,.,CASSRGQGAYEQYF
TRBJ2-7,TRBV15,.,CATSRAQGVSYEQYF
TRBJ1-1,TRBV21-1,.,CASSKALVRQVGTEAFF
TRBJ1-2,TRBV7-9,once,CASSDGTGGGYGYTF
TRBJ1-5,TRBV5-5,once,CASSETASNQPQHF
TRBJ2-1,TRBV7-3,.,CASSLNRYNEQFF
TRBJ1-1,TRBV5-6,.,CASSLELGRNTEAFF
TRBJ2-7,TRBV5-4,.,CASSSTGAYEQYF
TRBJ2-7,TRBV18,.,CASSLVTGGSGEQYF
TRBJ1-6,TRBV2,few,CASRYNPNNSPLHF
TRBJ1-5,TRBV28,.,CASKTPREPQHF
TRBJ2-1,TRBV7-6,.,CASSPQTGFDNEQFF
TRBJ2-7,TRBV29-1,.,CSVDRGKGYEQYF
TRBJ2-6,TRBV4-1,.,CASSLGGAGGANVLTF
TRBJ1-1,TRBV2,.,CASSFGGGNTEAFF
TRBJ2-7,TRBV5-1,.,CASSPGVGISYEQYF
TRBJ2-2,TRBV28,.,CASTTVEEAGELFF